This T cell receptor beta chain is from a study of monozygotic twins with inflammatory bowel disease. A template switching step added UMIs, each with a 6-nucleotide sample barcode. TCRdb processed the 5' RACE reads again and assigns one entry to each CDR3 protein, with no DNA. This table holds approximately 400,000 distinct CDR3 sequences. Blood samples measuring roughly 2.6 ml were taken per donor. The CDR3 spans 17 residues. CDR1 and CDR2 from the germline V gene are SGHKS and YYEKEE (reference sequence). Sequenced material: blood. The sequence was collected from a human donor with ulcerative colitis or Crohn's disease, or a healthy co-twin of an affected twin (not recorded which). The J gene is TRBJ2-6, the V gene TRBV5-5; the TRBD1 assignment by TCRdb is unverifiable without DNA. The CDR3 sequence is CASSRPHISSGANVLTF.